The 28 T cell receptor beta chains given below trace back to one sample, sequenced in a study of blood T cells in healthy people across ages. Next came a second PCR, run for about 6 to 12 cycles, which used a sample-barcoded 5' primer along with a J-beta primer mix. TCRdb reprocessed the 5' RACE reads with MiXCR, giving one entry per CDR3 protein. Among roughly 1,800,000 distinct CDR3 sequences listed, less than 50% were seen once. Material: blood. All receptors come from a woman aged 40 to 50 in good health.

The chain recombines TRBV6-6 with TRBJ2-5; D assignment may be TRBD1 or TRBD2 (5 bases each). The end of the DNA fits TRBJ2-7 better, so the J call may be wrong. CDR3 length: 14 residues. Germline values: CDR1 MNHNY, CDR2 SVGAGI (reference sequence). The CDR3 spells CASSTSGGQAEQYF. In DNA form, the CDR3 reads TGTGCCAGCAGTACCTCTGGGGGTCAGGCCGAGCAGTACTTC.

For this clonotype: An end of the junction does not agree with germline; a read error may underlie this. The rearrangement links TRBV7-2 to TRBJ1-6; 10 nucleotides align to TRBD1. This CDR3 contains 16 residues. From germline, CDR1 is SGHTA and CDR2 FQGNSA. CDR3 sequence reads: CASSLAGQGLNSPLHF. CDR3 DNA sequence: TGTGCCAGCAGCCTAGCGGGACAGGGGCTCAATTCACCCCTCCACTTT.

V and J are TRBV20-1 and TRBJ2-3; the match to TRBD2 covers 13 bases. There are 15 residues in the CDR3. Looked up from germline, CDR1 is DFQATT and CDR2 is SNEGSKA (reference sequence). The V segment lost 7 bases and the J segment 5 bases; nucleotides outside the gene matches: 9. The CDR3, as DNA: TGCAGTGAACTAGCGGGGGGGCCGGTCGGAGATACGCAGTATTTT. Translation gives CSELAGGPVGDTQYF.

The CDR3, as DNA: TGTGCCAGCAGCTTAGCAGGGTCGCATGGCTACACCTTC. Its protein product is CASSLAGSHGYTF. The chain uses TRBV11-2 and TRBJ1-2; the D gene is possibly TRBD1 (5 bases). Germline values: CDR1 SGHAT, CDR2 FQNNGV. This CDR3 is built from 13 residues. V was trimmed by 1 base and J by 6 bases, leaving 9 bases between them.

The CDR3, as DNA: TGTGCCAGCAGTTACTCGACAGGTCACAATCAGCCCCAGCATTTT. The encoded protein is CASSYSTGHNQPQHF. This rearrangement joins TRBV6-5 to TRBJ1-5, with D possibly being TRBD1 (6 bases). The CDR3 runs to 15 residues. Trimming removed 0 bases from V and 3 bases from J, with 9 bases in between. Germline values: CDR1 MNHEY, CDR2 SVGAGI.

This clonotype was found a few times. This rearrangement joins TRBV7-2 to TRBJ1-2; no firm D call. Germline-derived CDR1 and CDR2 are SGHTA and FQGNSA. This CDR3 spans 15 amino acids. Between the trimmed V and J ends, which lost 0 bases and 0 bases, there was a span of 8 bases. CDR3 sequence reads: CASSLADISNYGYTF. The DNA for the CDR3 is TGTGCCAGCAGCTTAGCCGACATATCTAACTATGGCTACACCTTC.

This clonotype was found many times. The junction differs from germline at one of its ends, possibly a read error. The chain is built from TRBV4-1 and TRBJ1-2; TRBD1 agrees at 8 bases. The CDR3 spans 13 residues. Germline V lookup: CDR1 MGHRA, CDR2 YSYEKL. CDR3 bases: TGTGCCAGCAGCCCTCAGGGGGCCTATGGCTACACCTTC. The encoded protein is CASSPQGAYGYTF.

The genes are TRBV4-3 and TRBJ2-4, with D tentatively TRBD2 (6 bases). CDR1 LGHNA and CDR2 YSLEER come from the germline V gene. V was clipped by 3 bases and J by 7 bases, with 22 bases between them. CDR3 length equals 17 residues. The CDR3 loop is CASSHFRDLPGGNIQYF. The CDR3 bases are TGCGCCAGCAGCCATTTCCGGGACCTCCCTGGAGGGAACATTCAGTACTTC.

The V gene is TRBV6-5, the J gene TRBJ2-1; 8 bases are shared with TRBD2. Germline CDR1 and CDR2: MNHEY and SVGAGI. The V gene end was trimmed by 5 bases and the J gene end by 4 bases; junction bases not matched to a gene: 7. The CDR3 is made up of 15 amino acids. The CDR3 nucleotides read TGTGCCAGCAGTAACTTAGCGGGGCGGTACAATGAGCAGTTCTTC. It translates to CASSNLAGRYNEQFF.

The chain carries TRBV5-1 and TRBJ2-1; 9 nucleotides match TRBD2. V shed 4 bases, J shed 4 bases, and the junction held 9 bases outside the gene matches. Germline CDR1 and CDR2: SGHRS and YFSETQ. The CDR3 is 16 residues long. The DNA for the CDR3 is TGCGCCAGCAGCCGGGAGCGGGGGGCCACGTACAATGAGCAGTTCTTC. Amino acid sequence: CASSRERGATYNEQFF.

This clonotype occurred many times. This chain joins TRBV4-3 and TRBJ2-6, with TRBD1 as a possible D gene (6 bases). This CDR3 comprises 17 residues. V gave up 0 bases and J gave up 0 bases, with 9 bases separating them. The germline gives CDR1 LGHNA, CDR2 YSLEER. CDR3 nucleotides: TGCGCCAGCAGCCAAGAGACAGGTATCTCTGGGGCCAACGTCCTGACTTTC. This sequence encodes CASSQETGISGANVLTF.

The chain employs TRBV9 and TRBJ1-1; a possible D gene is TRBD1 (5 bases). This CDR3 contains 15 residues. V shed 3 bases and J shed 5 bases, with 17 bases lying between them. From germline, CDR1 is SGDLS and CDR2 YYNGEE. This chain's CDR3 is CASSEGRGIGTEAFF. The CDR3 DNA is TGTGCCAGCAGCGAGGGGCGGGGTATAGGAACTGAAGCTTTCTTT.

V is TRBV4-3 and J is TRBJ2-7; the D gene is possibly TRBD2 (6 bases). This CDR3 has 15 residues. V lost 5 bases and J lost 4, with 18 bases in between. CDR1 and CDR2 from the germline V gene are LGHNA and YSLEER. The CDR3 region has the DNA TGCGCCAGCAGCGTACAAACCGGGGGAAGTTACGAGCAGTACTTC. It encodes CASSVQTGGSYEQYF.

The chain combines TRBV7-9 with TRBJ1-1, with D hard to call. Between the trimmed V and J ends, which lost 5 bases and 10 bases, there was a span of 11 bases. Germline V CDR1 and CDR2: SEHNR, FQNEAQ (reference sequence). The CDR3 runs to 11 residues. The CDR3 protein is CASSPGSGAFF. In DNA, the CDR3 is TGTGCCAGCAGCCCTGGATCGGGAGCTTTCTTT.

The rearrangement joins TRBV28 to TRBJ1-2, with unresolved D. Trimming left V 3 bases short and J 0 bases short, with 14 bases between. Germline values: CDR1 MDHEN, CDR2 SYDVKM. The CDR3 has 16 residues. CDR3 nucleotide sequence: TGTGCCAGCAGTTTTAGCTCGAACGGAGCTAACTATGGCTACACCTTC. Translating it yields CASSFSSNGANYGYTF.

The V call is TRBV4-3, the J call TRBJ2-7, with TRBD2 matching over 13 bases. This CDR3 has 17 residues. Germline CDR1 LGHNA, CDR2 YSLEER. Trimming removed 1 base from V and 6 bases from J; junction bases left unmatched: 9. The CDR3 nucleotides read TGCGCCAGCAGCCAAGTAATACTAGCGGGGGGGCCGGGCGAGCAGTACTTC. Its protein product is CASSQVILAGGPGEQYF.

The gene calls are TRBV7-3 and TRBJ2-1; 7 bases are shared with TRBD1. The CDR3 spans 15 residues. Germline V gene data show CDR1 as SGHTA and CDR2 as FQGTGA. Losses at the gene ends were 5 bases for V and 9 bases for J; bases not matched to a gene: 13. The CDR3 DNA follows: TGTGCCAGCAGCCCCGTTAGGGGGCGAGACGGTGAGCAGTTCTTC. This translates into CASSPVRGRDGEQFF.

V gene TRBV3-1 combines with J gene TRBJ1-6; D is possibly TRBD1 (6 bases). This CDR3 has 14 residues. V gave up 3 bases and J gave up 7 bases, with 10 bases separating them. Germline loops: CDR1 LGHDT, CDR2 YNNKEL (reference sequence). The CDR3 region has the DNA TGTGCCAGCAGCCACAGGGGAAAAAATTCACCCCTCCACTTT. It is translated as CASSHRGKNSPLHF.

This rearrangement joins TRBV5-1 to TRBJ2-5; 8 nucleotides match TRBD1. With 4 bases clipped from V and 3 bases from J, the junction kept 5 bases outside the gene matches. The CDR3 covers 14 residues. Germline loops: CDR1 SGHRS, CDR2 YFSETQ. CDR3 loop: CASSRMGQEETQYF. The DNA of the CDR3 is TGCGCCAGCAGCAGAATGGGACAGGAAGAGACCCAGTACTTC. Together with reference TRBV5-1 and TRBJ2-5, the CDR3 gives the full variable domain: KAGVTQTPRYLIKTRGQQVTLSCSPISGHRSVSWYQQTPGQGLQFLFEYFSETQRNKGNFPGRFSGRQFSNSRSEMNVSTLELGDSALYLCASSRMGQEETQYFGPGTRLLVL.

This clonotype was seen a handful of times. The rearrangement uses TRBV6-5 and TRBJ2-1, with TRBD2 matching 14 bases. Unmatched junction bases numbered 17, after V lost 4 bases and J lost 15 bases. CDR3 length: 17 amino acids. Per germline, CDR1 MNHEY and CDR2 SVGAGI. The CDR3 is CASSLQLGTSGGAGWFF. The CDR3 bases are TGTGCCAGCAGTTTACAACTAGGGACTAGCGGGGGCGCGGGGTGGTTCTTC.

CDR3 coding DNA: TGTGCCAGCAGTGAACCGACCCGCGAGCAGTACTTC. This sequence encodes CASSEPTREQYF. V is TRBV25-1 and J is TRBJ2-7, with unresolved D. This CDR3 comprises 12 residues. V lost 2 bases, J lost 6 bases, and 8 bases lay in between. Germline V gene sequence: CDR1 MGHDK, CDR2 SYGVNS.

This clonotype has only a few counts. The chain links TRBV14 to TRBJ2-5; D gene uncertain. The CDR3 consists of 14 residues. From germline, CDR1 is SGHDN and CDR2 FVKESK. The germline V and J ends were trimmed by 3 bases and 7 bases, with 15 bases remaining between them. The CDR3 loop is CASSHRTQLGTQYF. CDR3 in DNA: TGTGCCAGCAGCCACAGGACCCAGCTAGGGACCCAGTACTTC.

This clonotype came up many times. The chain is built from TRBV28 and TRBJ1-2; D ambiguous. CDR3 length: 12 residues. Germline lookup yields CDR1 MDHEN and CDR2 SYDVKM. V lost 4 bases and J lost 4, with 7 bases in between. CDR3 sequence reads: CASSSSSYGYTF. CDR3 bases: TGTGCCAGCAGTTCGTCGAGCTATGGCTACACCTTC.

This chain connects TRBV5-1 to TRBJ2-3; D is unresolved. The germline V and J ends were trimmed by 4 bases and 2 bases, with 14 bases remaining between them. The germline CDR1 and CDR2 sequences are SGHRS and YFSETQ. CDR3 length: 15 residues. The CDR3 DNA sequence: TGCGCCAGCAGCAAAGAGACTCCAAACACAGATACGCAGTATTTT. Its translation: CASSKETPNTDTQYF.

Remarks on this clonotype: One end of the junction does not line up with germline, which may come from a read error. This chain's CDR3 is CASSYSTGGYGYGYTF. CDR3 DNA sequence: TGTGCCAGTAGTTACTCGACAGGGGGCTACGGCTATGGCTACACCTTC. The rearrangement joins TRBV6-2 or TRBV6-3 to TRBJ1-2, with 10 positions matching TRBD1. The V gene's germline CDR1 is MNHEY and CDR2 SVGEGT. The CDR3 is 16 residues long.

This sequence joins TRBV20-1 and TRBJ2-5; D remains ambiguous. V was shortened by 2 bases and J by 5 bases, with 12 bases between the two germline ends. Per germline, CDR1 DFQATT and CDR2 SNEGSKA (reference sequence). This CDR3 is 13 amino acids long. CDR3 region: CSARRPGSETQYF. The DNA of the CDR3 is TGCAGTGCTAGAAGACCGGGCTCGGAGACCCAGTACTTC.

The chain combines TRBV6-1 with TRBJ1-5; no clear D. Per germline, CDR1 MNHNS and CDR2 SASEGT. There are 14 residues in the CDR3. The V end was cut by 2 bases, the J end by 0 bases, with 5 bases between. The CDR3, as DNA: TGTGCCAGCAGTGAACAGTATAGCAATCAGCCCCAGCATTTT. This encodes CASSEQYSNQPQHF.

The CDR3 DNA reads as TGTGCCAGCAGCTTAGTGAAAGGGCGCGGCTACACCTTC. This codes for CASSLVKGRGYTF. The rearrangement links TRBV7-2 to TRBJ1-2; D ambiguous. Germline loops: CDR1 SGHTA, CDR2 FQGNSA. The CDR3 contains 13 residues. The V gene lost 1 base and the J gene lost 8 bases, with 11 bases spanning the gap.